The T cell receptor beta chain described here comes from a study of T cells in tuberculosis. Cells were sorted from thawed PBMC rested overnight and stained with GMM-loaded CD1B tetramer, viability dye and anti-CD3. The lipid loaded on the CD1B tetramers was C32 glucose monomycolate from Rhodococcus equi. This clone was picked up one time. The repertoire was sequenced with immunoSEQ multiplex PCR; TCRdb's copy has only in-frame clones and lacks some. The table shows roughly 92,000 clones, with approximately 90% occurring only once. The CDR3 loop spans 16 amino acids. The V segment lost 3 bases and the J segment 2 bases; nucleotides outside the gene matches: 4. Germline-derived CDR1 and CDR2 are LNHDA and SQIVND (reference sequence).

The sequence was collected from an adult woman with latent tuberculosis. The sequenced sample was CD1b-GMM tetramer-negative cells sorted from PBMCs. The chain has TRBV19 and TRBJ2-5; 12 nucleotides match TRBD2. CDR3 region: CASSIGGTSGQETQYF. The CDR3 coding sequence is TGTGCCAGTAGTATTGGGGGGACTAGCGGGCAAGAGACCCAGTACTTC.